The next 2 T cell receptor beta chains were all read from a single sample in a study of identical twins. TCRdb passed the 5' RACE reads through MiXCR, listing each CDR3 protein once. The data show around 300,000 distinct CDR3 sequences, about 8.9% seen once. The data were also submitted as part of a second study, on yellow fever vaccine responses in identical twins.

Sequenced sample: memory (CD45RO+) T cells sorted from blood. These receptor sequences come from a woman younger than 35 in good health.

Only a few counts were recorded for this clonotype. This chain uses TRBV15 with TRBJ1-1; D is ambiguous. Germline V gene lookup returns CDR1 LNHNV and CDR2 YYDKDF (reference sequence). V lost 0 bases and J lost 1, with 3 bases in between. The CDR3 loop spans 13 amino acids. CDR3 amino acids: CATSRDKNTEAFF. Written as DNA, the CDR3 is TGTGCCACCAGCAGAGACAAGAACACTGAAGCTTTCTTT.

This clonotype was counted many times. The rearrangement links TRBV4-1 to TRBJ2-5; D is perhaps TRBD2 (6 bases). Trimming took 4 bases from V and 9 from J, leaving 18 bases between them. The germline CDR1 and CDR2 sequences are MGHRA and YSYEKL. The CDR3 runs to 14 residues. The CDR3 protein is CASSRPGGGEPQYF. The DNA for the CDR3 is TGCGCCAGCAGCCGGCCCGGGGGTGGGGAGCCCCAGTACTTC.